The clone carrying this TCR beta chain appeared a few times. These data come from a study of cytomegalovirus exposure and HLA in healthy donors. Study summary: Within an early data release were 85 million or so unique TCRs drawn from HLA-typed donors.

CDR3 length: 14 residues. Unmatched junction bases numbered 7, after V lost 4 bases and J lost 5 bases. The V gene's germline CDR1 is PRHDT and CDR2 FYEKMQ (reference sequence). PCR employed 60 Vbeta and 13 Jbeta primers. Profiling relied on immunoSEQ multiplex PCR, and the TCRdb table lists in-frame clones only, not all of them. The profile covers approximately 120,000 clones, with around 76% appearing a single time and over 10% taken by the ten largest. The sequence came from a woman aged 55-69 years in good health and CMV-seropositive. Sequencing input: PBMCs. The V and J genes are TRBV13 and TRBJ2-5; 7 bases map to TRBD1. The chain's CDR3 is CASSSTGLGETQYF. DNA for the CDR3: TGTGCCAGCAGCTCGACAGGGCTCGGCGAGACCCAGTACTTC.